Each of the 22 T cell receptor beta chains below was sequenced from the same sample in a study of beta chain features in type 1 diabetes. The investigators reverse transcribed all of the isolated RNA, so they sequenced expressed TCRB transcripts. Using immunoSEQ multiplex PCR, the repertoire was profiled, and TCRdb retains in-frame clones only, with some absent. The sample has about 620,000 clones; around a sixth are singletons. Sequencing was performed on naive CD4+ T cells from blood. All receptors derive from a man younger than 30 in good health.

This clone has only a few counts. V usage is TRBV2 and J usage is TRBJ2-3, with D hard to call. From germline, CDR1 is SNHLY and CDR2 FYNNEI. The CDR3 is 15 amino acids. Trimming removed 3 bases from V and 5 bases from J, with 15 bases in between. The CDR3 loop reads CASSEAGTQVDTQYF. CDR3 DNA sequence: TGTGCCAGCAGTGAGGCAGGCACCCAGGTAGATACGCAGTATTTT.

The chain combines TRBV14 with TRBJ1-1, with D perhaps matching TRBD1 (5 bases). The CDR3 contains 15 residues. Germline lookup yields CDR1 SGHDN and CDR2 FVKESK. Deletions cut 1 base from V and 4 bases from J, with 13 bases between. The chain's CDR3 is CASSQGQHSTTEAFF. As DNA, the CDR3 is TGTGCCAGCAGCCAAGGACAGCATAGCACCACTGAAGCTTTCTTT.

The V gene is TRBV7-6, the J gene TRBJ2-7, with D possibly called TRBD1 or TRBD2 (5 bases each). V lost 2 bases to trimming and J lost 3 bases, with 14 bases between them. Germline CDR1 and CDR2: SGHVS and FNYEAQ. The CDR3 sequence is 15 residues long. CDR3 amino acids: CASSLTTGTGYEQYF. The CDR3 DNA is TGTGCCAGCAGCTTAACGACCGGGACCGGCTACGAGCAGTACTTC.

This clone showed up just a few times. The chain employs TRBV11-1 and TRBJ1-1; 7 positions match TRBD1. CDR1 and CDR2 (germline): SGHAT, FQDESV (reference sequence). The CDR3 spans 14 residues. V lost 4 bases, J lost 3 bases, and 5 bases stayed unmatched. The CDR3 is CASSSTGSDTEAFF. In DNA, the CDR3 is TGTGCCAGCAGCTCGACAGGGTCGGACACTGAAGCTTTCTTT.

The chain couples TRBV5-1 to TRBJ1-2, with 9 bases identical to TRBD1. The CDR3 covers 14 residues. The trim removed 2 bases at V and 7 bases at J, leaving 6 bases unmatched. CDR1 is SGHRS, CDR2 YFSETQ, per germline. As DNA, the CDR3 is TGCGCCAGCAGCTTTAACCGGGACAGGGCTGGCTACACCTTC. Translated, it gives CASSFNRDRAGYTF. The entire variable domain, with the rest obtained from reference TRBV5-1 and TRBJ1-2, is as follows: KAGVTQTPRYLIKTRGQQVTLSCSPISGHRSVSWYQQTPGQGLQFLFEYFSETQRNKGNFPGRFSGRQFSNSRSEMNVSTLELGDSALYLCASSFNRDRAGYTFGSGTRLTVV.

V is TRBV2 and J is TRBJ2-6, with D unresolved. V lost 7 bases, J lost 3 bases, and 4 bases lay in between. Germline V gene sequence: CDR1 SNHLY, CDR2 FYNNEI. The CDR3 has 12 residues. The CDR3, as DNA: TGTGCCAGCAAGATTGGGGCCAACGTCCTGACTTTC. Amino acid sequence: CASKIGANVLTF.

CDR3 DNA: TGTGCCAGCAGCCCCGGAAACACCATATATTTT. It is translated as CASSPGNTIYF. The rearrangement links TRBV7-2 to TRBJ1-3, with unresolved D. Trimming removed 5 bases from V and 4 bases from J, with 3 bases in between. CDR1 SGHTA and CDR2 FQGNSA come from the germline V gene. The CDR3 covers 11 residues.

The V and J genes are TRBV28 and TRBJ2-7, with TRBD2 identical over 12 bases. The V gene's germline CDR1 is MDHEN and CDR2 SYDVKM. V dropped 2 bases and J dropped 4; count of bases not matched to a gene: 3. This CDR3 has 15 residues. The CDR3 loop is CASSLGGLAGYEQYF. For the CDR3, the DNA is TGTGCCAGCAGTTTAGGAGGACTAGCGGGATACGAGCAGTACTTC.

This clone appeared once. The chain uses TRBV25-1 and TRBJ2-5, with 8 positions matching TRBD2. CDR1 and CDR2 from the germline V gene are MGHDK and SYGVNS. The CDR3 totals 13 residues. Losses at the gene ends were 1 base for V and 11 bases for J; bases not matched to a gene: 6. CDR3 residues: CASSEWRAGEQYF. DNA for the CDR3: TGTGCCAGCAGTGAATGGCGAGCGGGGGAGCAGTACTTC.

In its sample, this clone was seen a few times. The J gene is TRBJ2-2, the V gene TRBV5-4; D is undetermined. The ends were cut back, 1 base at V and 2 bases at J, with 9 bases in the middle. CDR1 is SGHNT, CDR2 YYREEE, per germline (reference sequence). The CDR3 runs to 15 residues. CDR3 sequence (DNA): TGTGCCAGCAGCTTGCTACAGAGAAACACCGGGGAGCTGTTTTTT. Translating it yields CASSLLQRNTGELFF.

V and J are TRBV5-4 and TRBJ2-1, with 12 bases fitting TRBD1. The V gene's germline CDR1 is SGHNT and CDR2 YYREEE (reference sequence). The CDR3 sequence is 18 residues long. J gave up 0 bases and V 4 bases, and 8 bases lay outside the gene matches. The CDR3 bases are TGTGCCAGCAGCCGGGACAGGGGGCCCTCTAGCTCCTACAATGAGCAGTTCTTC. Its translation: CASSRDRGPSSSYNEQFF.

In this sample, this clone turned up a few times. The chain combines TRBV4-3 with TRBJ1-2; 7 nucleotides align to TRBD1. The V gene end was trimmed by 0 bases and the J gene end by 4 bases; junction bases not matched to a gene: 8. CDR1 LGHNA and CDR2 YSLEER come from the germline V gene. The CDR3 length is 16 residues. The CDR3 spells CASSQDGGQVIYGYTF. The CDR3, as DNA: TGCGCCAGCAGCCAAGATGGAGGACAGGTCATCTATGGCTACACCTTC.

The chain recombines TRBV5-1 with TRBJ1-5, with no clear D. The CDR3 is 16 amino acids. Deletions cut 0 bases from V and 0 bases from J, with 10 bases between. Germline loops: CDR1 SGHRS, CDR2 YFSETQ. The CDR3 DNA follows: TGCGCCAGCAGCTTGGAAGGGTTAAATAGCAATCAGCCCCAGCATTTT. Its translation is CASSLEGLNSNQPQHF.

This clone has more than one count but fewer than ten. The chain recombines TRBV7-8 with TRBJ2-7, with 12 bases fitting TRBD2. This CDR3 has 16 residues. Trimming cost V 5 bases and J 6 bases; bases outside gene matches: 11. Germline V gives CDR1 SGHVS, CDR2 FQNEAQ. CDR3 nucleotide sequence: TGTGCCAGCAGCACGACTAGCGGGAGCACTGCGACCGAGCAGTACTTC. As protein: CASSTTSGSTATEQYF.

The rearrangement uses TRBV29-1 and TRBJ2-7; D call uncertain. Per germline, CDR1 SQVTM and CDR2 ANQGSEA. The CDR3 length is 14 residues. V lost 2 bases, J lost 2 bases, and 13 bases lay in between. The CDR3 loop reads CSVEMAGFTYEQYF. The CDR3, as DNA: TGCAGCGTTGAAATGGCAGGTTTTACCTACGAGCAGTACTTC.

A few counts support this clone. The V and J genes are TRBV7-9 and TRBJ2-1; 13 bases are shared with TRBD2. V was pared by 5 bases and J by 8 bases, with 9 bases of the junction left unmatched. This CDR3 contains 16 residues. Germline V lookup: CDR1 SEHNR, CDR2 FQNEAQ (reference sequence). The CDR3 region is CASSAQLAGGRDEQFF. The CDR3 DNA is TGTGCCAGCAGCGCCCAACTAGCGGGAGGGCGGGATGAGCAGTTCTTC.

This clone has more than one count but fewer than ten. The CDR3 loop reads CASSLRKGANYGYTF. For the CDR3, the DNA is TGTGCCAGCAGCTTAAGGAAGGGGGCGAACTATGGCTACACCTTC. V usage is TRBV7-3 and J usage is TRBJ1-2, with 7 positions matching TRBD1. The CDR3 contains 15 residues. CDR1 and CDR2 from the germline V gene are SGHTA and FQGTGA. Trimming at V came to 1 base and at J to 2 bases, leaving 4 bases not matched to a gene.

This rearrangement joins TRBV5-1 to TRBJ2-6; a possible D gene is TRBD1 (6 bases). Trimming took off 4 bases at V and 1 base at J, with 9 bases between the two ends. This CDR3 region has 15 residues. Germline V gives CDR1 SGHRS, CDR2 YFSETQ. CDR3 bases: TGCGCCAGCAGCCAGGGACAATCTGGGGCCAACGTCCTGACTTTC. Protein product: CASSQGQSGANVLTF.

A few counts support this clone. V usage is TRBV27 and J usage is TRBJ1-1; no clear D gene. This CDR3 spans 14 amino acids. Between the trimmed V and J ends, which lost 6 bases and 0 bases, there was a span of 11 bases. Germline values: CDR1 MNHEY, CDR2 SMNVEV (reference sequence). CDR3 in amino acids: CASRNERLNTEAFF. Written as DNA, the CDR3 is TGTGCCAGCAGAAACGAACGTTTGAACACTGAAGCTTTCTTT.

The gene calls are TRBV5-6 and TRBJ2-5, with D maybe TRBD1 (6 bases). Looked up from germline, CDR1 is SGHDT and CDR2 is YYEEEE. V shed 3 bases and J shed 5 bases, with 17 bases lying between them. The CDR3 is 15 residues long. The CDR3 sequence: CASSSYWGQGETQYF. CDR3 nucleotide sequence: TGTGCCAGCAGCTCGTACTGGGGGCAGGGTGAGACCCAGTACTTC.

This clone occurred many times. J is TRBJ2-3 and V is TRBV4-3, with TRBD1 identical over 7 bases. This CDR3 comprises 16 residues. V trimming: 1 base; J trimming: 1 base; junction bases outside the gene matches: 5. Germline lookup yields CDR1 LGHNA and CDR2 YSLEER. Here the CDR3 reads CASSQGRQGRTDTQYF. CDR3 nucleotide sequence: TGCGCCAGCAGCCAAGGGCGACAGGGTCGCACAGATACGCAGTATTTT.

This clone was detected a few times. The V call is TRBV7-3, the J call TRBJ2-5, with D perhaps being TRBD1 or TRBD2 (7 bases each). Trimming shortened V by 2 bases and J by 2 bases, and 15 bases separated the two germline ends. CDR1 and CDR2 (germline): SGHTA, FQGTGA. The CDR3 totals 16 residues. The CDR3 sequence is CASSLGRGRRQETQYF. The CDR3 DNA follows: TGTGCCAGCAGCTTAGGGAGGGGGCGGAGGCAAGAGACCCAGTACTTC.